Sequencing of this TCR beta chain was carried out in a study of cytomegalovirus exposure and HLA in healthy donors. Study-wide points: Listed as cytomegalovirus-associated were approximately 160 TCR beta chains. Earlier analysis yielded a pattern in which most TCR beta V segments were productive about 90% or about 30% of the time.

13 Jbeta primers and 60 Vbeta primers were used for the PCR. Measured with immunoSEQ multiplex PCR; TCRdb has only the in-frame clones, and not every one. In the table there are about 76,000 clones, 65% to 80% of which are singletons. This clone has only a few counts. Its antigen remains unidentified. The length of the CDR3 is 14 residues. V trimming: 8 bases; J trimming: 8 bases; junction bases outside the gene matches: 12. Germline V lookup: CDR1 SEHNR, CDR2 FQNEAQ (reference sequence). Sequencing was carried out using PBMCs. This chain joins TRBV7-9 and TRBJ1-2; 9 positions agree with TRBD1. The TCR sequence derives from a middle-aged woman in good health and CMV-seropositive. The CDR3 protein is CASLPGQGGQGYTF. In DNA form, the CDR3 reads TGTGCCAGCCTTCCGGGACAGGGTGGGCAAGGCTACACCTTC.